Below, 4 T cell receptor beta chains from the same sample are listed, as sequenced in a study of OX40 agonist ivuxolimab in advanced cancers. Some clones are missing from TCRdb's copy, which holds only in-frame ones; the method was immunoSEQ multiplex PCR. Of tens of thousands of clones listed, 86% are singletons. The source was CD4+ or CD8+ T cells sorted from blood, collected in a trial of the OX40 agonist ivuxolimab. The origin of the receptors is an adult with an advanced solid tumor such as melanoma, head and neck, liver or kidney cancer.

The V gene is TRBV5-1, the J gene TRBJ1-5; a weak D match, TRBD1 (5 bases). CDR3 size: 15 residues. V gave up 3 bases and J gave up 3 bases, with 13 bases separating them. Per germline, CDR1 SGHRS and CDR2 YFSETQ. CDR3 nucleotide sequence: TGCGCCAGCAGCTGGGGCCCGGGGATCAATCAGCCCCAGCATTTT. It codes for CASSWGPGINQPQHF. The complete variable domain, with remaining parts taken from reference TRBV5-1 and TRBJ1-5, reads KAGVTQTPRYLIKTRGQQVTLSCSPISGHRSVSWYQQTPGQGLQFLFEYFSETQRNKGNFPGRFSGRQFSNSRSEMNVSTLELGDSALYLCASSWGPGINQPQHFGDGTRLSIL.

The chain recombines TRBV15 with TRBJ2-7; the match to TRBD2 covers 10 bases. With V trimmed by 3 bases and J by 7 bases, 6 bases remained unmatched. The CDR3 is 14 residues long. Germline-derived CDR1 and CDR2 are LNHNV and YYDKDF (reference sequence). CDR3 bases: TGTGCCACCAGCAGCCTAGCGGGGGTTAGAGAGCAGTACTTC. Residues: CATSSLAGVREQYF.

This chain links TRBV18 with TRBJ1-1; 8 nucleotides match TRBD1. Per germline, CDR1 KGHSH and CDR2 LQKENI. The V gene end was trimmed by 6 bases and the J gene end by 7 bases; junction bases not matched to a gene: 10. The CDR3 spans 14 residues. CDR3 nucleotides: TGTGCCAGCTCGCGAATGACAGGGGCGGTTGAAGCTTTCTTT. It encodes CASSRMTGAVEAFF.

The chain combines TRBV6-1 with TRBJ1-4; no firm D call. V was trimmed by 5 bases and J by 5 bases, leaving 9 bases between them. The CDR3 totals 13 residues. The germline V gene has CDR1 MNHNS and CDR2 SASEGT. Here the CDR3 reads CASSILQNEKLFF. For the CDR3, the DNA is TGTGCCAGCAGTATTCTCCAAAATGAAAAACTGTTTTTT.